This TCR beta chain comes out of a study of cytomegalovirus exposure and HLA in healthy donors. Regarding the study as a whole: Segments of the TCR beta V type were, in most cases, productive about 87% or about 30% of the time in an earlier analysis. Most of the CMV-associated TCR beta chains (in a later analysis) appeared to be HLA-restricted. In a later analysis, productive TCRs from donors in an Asian-associated ancestry cluster reportedly carried fewer N-insertions than the cohort mean. The study carried out a later analysis of TCR beta sequences. It associated 15,000 to 20,000 of them with specific HLA alleles at a false discovery rate of 0.05.

This clone has just one count. Antigen unknown. Per the germline V gene, CDR1 is ENHRY and CDR2 is SYGVKD. The V gene lost 9 bases and the J gene lost 2 bases, with 14 bases spanning the gap. The CDR3 is made up of 13 amino acids. PCR was performed using 60 Vbeta and 13 Jbeta primers. Assay used: immunoSEQ multiplex PCR; TCRdb lists only in-frame clones, some missing. The sample records 130,000 to 150,000 clones, roughly 80% being singletons. Sequences were obtained from PBMCs. The V and J genes are TRBV10-3 and TRBJ2-7, with D perhaps TRBD1 (6 bases). The receptor was isolated from a middle-aged woman in good health and CMV-seronegative. This CDR3 is CAMAGVATYEQYF. CDR3 nucleotide sequence: TGTGCCATGGCAGGGGTCGCGACCTACGAGCAGTACTTC.